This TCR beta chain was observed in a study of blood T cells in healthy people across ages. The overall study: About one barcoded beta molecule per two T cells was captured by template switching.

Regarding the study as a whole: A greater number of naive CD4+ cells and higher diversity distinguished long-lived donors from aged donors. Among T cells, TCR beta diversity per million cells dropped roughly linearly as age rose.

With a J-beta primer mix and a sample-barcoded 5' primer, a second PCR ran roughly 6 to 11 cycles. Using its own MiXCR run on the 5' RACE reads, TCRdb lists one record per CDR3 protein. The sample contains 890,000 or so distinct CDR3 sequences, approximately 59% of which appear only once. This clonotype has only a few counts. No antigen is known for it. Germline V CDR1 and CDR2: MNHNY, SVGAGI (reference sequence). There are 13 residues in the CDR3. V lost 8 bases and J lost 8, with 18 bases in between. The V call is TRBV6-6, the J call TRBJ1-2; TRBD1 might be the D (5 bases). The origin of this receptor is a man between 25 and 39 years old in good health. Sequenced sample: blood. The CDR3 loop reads CASCGGIGAGYTF. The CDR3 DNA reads TGTGCCAGCTGTGGGGGGATCGGGGCAGGCTACACCTTC.